Listed here are 7 T cell receptor beta chains from one sample, sequenced in a study of long-term antiretroviral therapy in people with HIV. Version v3.0 of the immunoSEQ assay was performed at survey level. Only in-frame clones appear in the TCRdb table, and some are missing; sequencing was by immunoSEQ multiplex PCR. The sample yields around 29,000 clones, 80% seen once. The material sequenced was unsorted PBMCs, taken 0.3 years after starting antiretroviral therapy. The receptors come from a middle-aged man with HIV.

The chain couples TRBV6-5 to TRBJ2-5, with 9 bases matching TRBD1. CDR3 size: 15 residues. CDR1 is MNHEY and CDR2 is SVGAGI in the germline V gene. With 6 bases clipped from V and 6 bases from J, the junction kept 11 bases outside the gene matches. The CDR3 DNA follows: TGTGCCAGCAGCCCGGGACAGGGAATCTCAAAGACCCAGTACTTC. Translation: CASSPGQGISKTQYF.

This chain joins TRBV4-1 and TRBJ2-5, with 9 bases lining up with TRBD2. CDR3 length equals 17 residues. The trim removed 0 bases at V and 1 base at J, leaving 6 bases unmatched. Germline V lookup: CDR1 MGHRA, CDR2 YSYEKL. Here the CDR3 reads CASSQDNWRGGQETQYF. CDR3 in DNA: TGCGCCAGCAGCCAAGACAACTGGCGGGGGGGCCAAGAGACCCAGTACTTC.

The chain combines TRBV2 with TRBJ1-5; 9 nucleotides line up with TRBD1. V was clipped by 8 bases and J by 6 bases; unmatched bases: 5. CDR3 length: 13 amino acids. Germline-derived CDR1 and CDR2 are SNHLY and FYNNEI. CDR3 nucleotide sequence: TGTGCCAGCGGACAGGGGAACGGTCAGCCCCAGCATTTT. As protein: CASGQGNGQPQHF. Looking up the rest from reference TRBV2 and TRBJ1-5 gives the full variable domain: EPEVTQTPSHQVTQMGQEVILRCVPISNHLYFYWYRQILGQKVEFLVSFYNNEISEKSEIFDDQFSVERPDGSNFTLKIRSTKLEDSAMYFCASGQGNGQPQHFGDGTRLSIL.

The gene calls are TRBV7-2 and TRBJ2-7; D is uncertain. V dropped 2 bases and J dropped 6 bases, with 5 bases sitting between them. Germline V gene sequence: CDR1 SGHTA, CDR2 FQGNSA. The CDR3 is 11 amino acids. CDR3 sequence: CASSLSFEQYF. The CDR3, as DNA: TGTGCCAGCAGCTTATCATTCGAGCAGTACTTC.

J is TRBJ2-3 and V is TRBV11-3, with D possibly TRBD2 on 6 matching bases. The CDR3 runs to 15 residues. The germline CDR1 and CDR2 sequences are SGHNT and YENEEA. The V end was cut by 5 bases, the J end by 4 bases, with 16 bases between. CDR3 region: CASSLTSTGADTQYF. Written as DNA, the CDR3 is TGTGCCAGCAGCCTGACATCGACGGGAGCAGATACGCAGTATTTT.

The V call is TRBV7-2, the J call TRBJ2-3; D gene uncertain. V dropped 7 bases and J dropped 1 base, with 6 bases sitting between them. The CDR3 contains 12 residues. Germline-derived CDR1 and CDR2 are SGHTA and FQGNSA. This chain's CDR3 is CASTPGTDTQYF. CDR3 DNA sequence: TGTGCCAGCACCCCCGGCACAGATACGCAGTATTTT.

This chain connects TRBV5-1 to TRBJ2-7; weak D call: TRBD2 (5 bases). CDR1 SGHRS and CDR2 YFSETQ come from the germline V gene. V was shortened by 0 bases and J by 4 bases, with 11 bases between the two germline ends. CDR3 size: 14 residues. The DNA for the CDR3 is TGCGCCAGCAGCTTGGTCAGGAGCGGTTACGAGCAGTACTTC. Translating it yields CASSLVRSGYEQYF.